This TCR beta chain was profiled in a study of OX40 agonist ivuxolimab in advanced cancers. A remark on this clone: Its antigen is as yet unknown.

Study observations and caveats: Antigen targets of the expanded peripheral T cells went undetermined.

Some clones are missing from TCRdb's copy, which holds only in-frame ones; the method was immunoSEQ multiplex PCR. The sample records roughly 60,000 clones, around four fifths being singletons. This CDR3 is 10 amino acids long. V was cut by 10 bases and J by 4 bases, with 8 bases left in between. This sequence was found in an adult with an advanced solid tumor such as melanoma, head and neck, liver or kidney cancer. This material consisted of CD4+ or CD8+ T cells sorted from blood, taken in a trial of the OX40 agonist ivuxolimab. The chain links TRBV23-1 to TRBJ2-7; D is unclear. TRBV23-1 is filed as an ORF, its function uncertain. CDR3 DNA sequence: TGCGCCACCGACGCTTACGAGCAGTACTTC. It yields the protein CATDAYEQYF.